This T cell receptor (beta chain) was captured by sequencing in a study of blood T cell repertoires in COVID-19. Participants were placed into cohorts based on the clinical history they reported. Per germline, CDR1 LNHDA and CDR2 SQIVND (reference sequence). The CDR3 covers 17 residues. The ends lost 4 bases at V and 6 bases at J; junction bases unmatched: 11. Assay used: immunoSEQ multiplex PCR; TCRdb lists only in-frame clones, some missing. Of some 300,000 clones in the sample, nearly 90% were seen once. This sequence was found in a woman aged 30 to 39 who had recovered from COVID-19. The gene calls are TRBV19 and TRBJ2-3, with 12 bases identical to TRBD2. The sequencing input was PBMCs or T cells enriched from blood (not recorded which). CDR3 protein: CASSTGLAGYLGDTQYF. CDR3 nucleotides: TGTGCCAGTAGTACCGGACTAGCGGGGTACCTGGGGGATACGCAGTATTTT.